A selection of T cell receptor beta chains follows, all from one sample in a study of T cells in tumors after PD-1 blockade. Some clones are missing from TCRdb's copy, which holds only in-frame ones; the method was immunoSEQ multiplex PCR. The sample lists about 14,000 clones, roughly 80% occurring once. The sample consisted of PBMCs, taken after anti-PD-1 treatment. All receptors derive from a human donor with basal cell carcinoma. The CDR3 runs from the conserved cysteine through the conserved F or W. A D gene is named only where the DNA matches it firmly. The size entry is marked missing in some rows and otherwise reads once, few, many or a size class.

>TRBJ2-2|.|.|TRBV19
TGTGCCAGTAATGGGGGGCCGAACACCGGGGAGCTGTTTTTT
CASNGGPNTGELFF
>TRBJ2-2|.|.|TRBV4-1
TGCGCCAGCAGCCAGATATTCGGACAGACGAACACCGGGGAGCTGTTTTTT
CASSQIFGQTNTGELFF
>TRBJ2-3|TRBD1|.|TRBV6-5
TGTGCCAGCAATTACAGGGGGAGCACAGATACGCAGTATTTT
CASNYRGSTDTQYF
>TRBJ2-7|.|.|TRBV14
TGTGCCAGCAGCCATCTTCCGGGACGTCGATACTTC
CASSHLPGRRYF
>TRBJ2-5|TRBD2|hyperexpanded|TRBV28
TGTGCCAGCAGTCCGATCTTCGGGACTAGCGGGGGAGGGGAGACCCAGTACTTC
CASSPIFGTSGGGETQYF
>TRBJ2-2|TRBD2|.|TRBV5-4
TGTGCCAGCAGCACAGGACTAGCGGGAAACACCGGGGAGCTGTTTTTT
CASSTGLAGNTGELFF
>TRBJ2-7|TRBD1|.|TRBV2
TGTGCCAGCAGTCCAGGGACAGGGGGGTACGAGCAGTACTTC
CASSPGTGGYEQYF
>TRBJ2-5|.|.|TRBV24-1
TGTGCCACCAGTGACCTGGTCACGGAGACCCAGTACTTC
CATSDLVTETQYF
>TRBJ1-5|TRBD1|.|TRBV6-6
TGTGCCAGCAGCCAGGACAGGGCTCAGCCCCAGCATTTT
CASSQDRAQPQHF
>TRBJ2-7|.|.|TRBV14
TGTGCCAGCAGCCAAGAACGTCAGGGACGGCACGAGCAGTACTTC
CASSQERQGRHEQYF
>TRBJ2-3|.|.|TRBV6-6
TGTGCCGGGAGAGACACAGGGACAGATACGCAGTATTTT
CAGRDTGTDTQYF
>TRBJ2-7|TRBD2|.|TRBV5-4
TGTGCCAGCAGCTTGGTAGCGGGGGATTACGAGCAGTACTTC
CASSLVAGDYEQYF
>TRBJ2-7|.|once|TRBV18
TGTGCCAGCTCACCAATTCCAGGGTTGTACGAGCAGTACTTC
CASSPIPGLYEQYF
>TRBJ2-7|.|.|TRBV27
TGTGCCAGCAGTTTATTTTCTGATTTCTCCTACGAGCAGTACTTC
CASSLFSDFSYEQYF
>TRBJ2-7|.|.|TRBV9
TGTGCCAGCAGCGTGGCGTTCAGTGACGAGCAGTACTTC
CASSVAFSDEQYF
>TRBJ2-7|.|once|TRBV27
TGTGCCAGTACTAGAGGGCACGGAACCTACGAGCAGTACTTC
CASTRGHGTYEQYF
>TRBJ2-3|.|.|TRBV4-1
TGCGCCAGCAGCCAAGGGGTGAGCGGGGATACGCAGTATTTT
CASSQGVSGDTQYF
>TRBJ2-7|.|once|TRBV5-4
TGTGCCAGCAACCCGGCGCGGGATTCCTACGAGCAGTACTTC
CASNPARDSYEQYF
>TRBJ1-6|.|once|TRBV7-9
TGTGCCAGCAGCTCCAATTGGAACGATTCACCCCTCCACTTT
CASSSNWNDSPLHF
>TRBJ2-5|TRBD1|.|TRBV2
TGTGCCAGCAAAAGGGGGGAGACAGGGGGAGAGACCCAGTACTTC
CASKRGETGGETQYF
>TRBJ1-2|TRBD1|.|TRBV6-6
TGTGCCAGCAGTCACGGGACAGGGGGCTATGGCTACACCTTC
CASSHGTGGYGYTF
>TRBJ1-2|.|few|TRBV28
TGTGCCAGCAGTTCGGGACCGCAGTATGGCTACACCTTC
CASSSGPQYGYTF
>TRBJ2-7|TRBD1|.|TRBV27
TGTGCCAGCAGTCGATGGCGGGGACAGGGGAATCCCCACGAGCAGTACTTC
CASSRWRGQGNPHEQYF
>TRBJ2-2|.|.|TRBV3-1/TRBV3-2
TGTGCCAGCAGCCTAAGCGGACGCACCGGGGAGCTGTTTTTT
CASSLSGRTGELFF
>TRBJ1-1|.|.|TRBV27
TGTGCCAGCAGTTTCTGGGGGCAGATGAACACTGAAGCTTTCTTT
CASSFWGQMNTEAFF
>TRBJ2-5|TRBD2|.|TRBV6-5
TGTGCCAGCAGGGTAGCGGGAGGTGGTGAGACCCAGTACTTC
CASRVAGGGETQYF
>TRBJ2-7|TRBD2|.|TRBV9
TGTGCCAGCAGCGTAGGGAGCGGGAGGACCTCCTACGAGCAGTACTTC
CASSVGSGRTSYEQYF
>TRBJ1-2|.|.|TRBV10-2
TGCGCCAGCAGCGATCCGGGTCGCTATGGCTACACCTTC
CASSDPGRYGYTF
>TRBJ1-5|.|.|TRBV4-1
TGCGCCAGCAGCCAAGGGTCAGGGGAGTACAATCAGCCCCAGCATTTT
CASSQGSGEYNQPQHF
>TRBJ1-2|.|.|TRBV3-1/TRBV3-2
TGTGCCAGCAGCCAAGGTCGGGTCACGCGCCTGTTCGGTTACACCTTC
CASSQGRVTRLFGYTF
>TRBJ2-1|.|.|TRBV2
TGTGCCAGCAGACCCGCGGGTTCTAGCGCCTACAATGAGCAGTTCTTC
CASRPAGSSAYNEQFF
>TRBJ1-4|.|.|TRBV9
TGTGCCAGCAGCCCGGCGGCGGGGTCTAATGAAAAACTGTTTTTT
CASSPAAGSNEKLFF
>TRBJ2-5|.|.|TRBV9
TGTGCCAGCTCCGATCGCGGGACCCTTGGGGAGACCCAGTACTTC
CASSDRGTLGETQYF
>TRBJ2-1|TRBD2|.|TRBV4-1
TGCGCCAGCAGCCGGACTAGCAGCGCCTACAATGAGCAGTTCTTC
CASSRTSSAYNEQFF
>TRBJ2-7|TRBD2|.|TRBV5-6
TGTGCCCGCAGCGCGGCCCGGGGGGGCGGGAAATCCTACGAGCAGTACTTC
CARSAARGGGKSYEQYF
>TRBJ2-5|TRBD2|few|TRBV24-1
TGTGCCACTCAAAGCGGGGGCAGGGGAGAGACCCAGTACTTC
CATQSGGRGETQYF
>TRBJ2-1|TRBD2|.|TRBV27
TGTGCCAGCAGTTTCCGATCAGCGGGAGTCTACAATGAGCAGTTCTTC
CASSFRSAGVYNEQFF
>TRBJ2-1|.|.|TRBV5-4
TGTGCCAGCAGCTTGGCCGGCGGCAGGGGAAGGAATGAGCAGTTCTTC
CASSLAGGRGRNEQFF
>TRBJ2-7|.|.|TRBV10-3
TGTGCCGTCCCCAAATGGTGGGCCTACGAGCAGTACTTC
CAVPKWWAYEQYF